Below are 27 T cell receptor beta chains sequenced from a single sample in a study of shared clonotypes between healthy human individuals (TCRdb year 2020). Library construction relied on the immunoSEQ multiplex PCR assay. TCRdb mirrors the immuneACCESS table, restricted to in-frame sequences. Some clones are absent from its copies; in checked studies, under half trace to an unresolved V gene, and the reason for the others is unknown. The sample table shows a few hundred thousand clones, and 97% are seen once. 0.057% of the sample goes to the ten largest clones. Sequencing used naive CD4+ T cells sorted from blood. What this sample's cell subset or site label stands for: CD45RA+ positively selected. The source of these receptors is a young woman in good health.

The V and J genes are TRBV19 and TRBJ1-1; D possibly corresponds to TRBD1 (6 bases). This CDR3 is 18 amino acids long. Germline V lookup: CDR1 LNHDA, CDR2 SQIVND (reference sequence). Deletions cut 3 bases from V and 0 bases from J, with 20 bases between. The CDR3 protein is CASSIYRATGELNTEAFF. CDR3 DNA sequence: TGTGCCAGTAGTATCTACAGGGCGACGGGGGAGCTGAACACTGAAGCTTTCTTT.

This chain links TRBV5-1 with TRBJ2-6; tentatively, D is TRBD2 (5 bases). Germline lookup yields CDR1 SGHRS and CDR2 YFSETQ. The CDR3 is made up of 14 amino acids. With 7 bases removed from V and 1 base from J, the gap between germline ends came to 9 bases. This CDR3 reads CASQEGSGANVLTF. CDR3 DNA sequence: TGCGCCAGCCAAGAGGGATCTGGGGCCAACGTCCTGACTTTC. Supplemented by reference TRBV5-1 and TRBJ2-6, the full variable domain reads KAGVTQTPRYLIKTRGQQVTLSCSPISGHRSVSWYQQTPGQGLQFLFEYFSETQRNKGNFPGRFSGRQFSNSRSEMNVSTLELGDSALYLCASQEGSGANVLTFGAGSRLTVL.

This clone has a single count. V gene TRBV28 combines with J gene TRBJ1-5; no reliable D call. Germline V gives CDR1 MDHEN, CDR2 SYDVKM. Trimming removed 6 bases from V and 2 bases from J, with 17 bases in between. This CDR3 contains 16 residues. The CDR3: CASSRKGLGGNQPQHF. Here the CDR3 DNA reads TGTGCCAGCAGCCGGAAAGGGCTAGGAGGCAATCAGCCCCAGCATTTT.

In the case of this clone: The same CDR3 is also encoded by other DNA sequences in this sample. V gene TRBV5-4 combines with J gene TRBJ2-5, with TRBD2 matching 10 bases. V gave up 1 base and J gave up 5 bases; unmatched junction bases: 5. Germline loops: CDR1 SGHNT, CDR2 YYREEE (reference sequence). The CDR3 is 15 residues long. CDR3 sequence reads: CASSLSGRAGETQYF. CDR3 bases: TGTGCCAGCAGCTTGAGCGGGAGGGCCGGGGAGACCCAGTACTTC.

The sample holds one count of this clone. V and J are TRBV6-1 and TRBJ2-7; D is unclear. CDR1 is MNHNS and CDR2 is SASEGT in the germline V gene. The V end was cut by 5 bases, the J end by 0 bases, with 8 bases between. The CDR3 runs to 13 residues. CDR3 in DNA: TGTGCCAGCAGTCAGTTATACTCCTACGAGCAGTACTTC. Protein: CASSQLYSYEQYF.

V is TRBV28 and J is TRBJ2-2; no definite D call. V lost 11 bases, J lost 1 base, and 14 bases lay in between. This CDR3 spans 14 amino acids. Germline CDR1 reads MDHEN; CDR2 reads SYDVKM. CDR3 region: CAGCSHQNTGELFF. CDR3 bases: TGTGCCGGATGTAGTCACCAGAACACCGGGGAGCTGTTTTTT.

The chain employs TRBV6-1 and TRBJ1-5; D ambiguous. Trimming stripped 5 bases from V and 0 bases from J, with 11 bases between. This CDR3 contains 15 residues. Germline CDR1 MNHNS, CDR2 SASEGT. Written as DNA, the CDR3 is TGTGCCAGCAGTATTGGCGACTATAGCAATCAGCCCCAGCATTTT. Amino acid sequence: CASSIGDYSNQPQHF.

The table lists this clone with a count of one. The chain recombines TRBV7-9 with TRBJ1-1, with TRBD1 identical over 7 bases. Looked up from germline, CDR1 is SEHNR and CDR2 is FQNEAQ (reference sequence). CDR3 length: 14 residues. V lost 5 bases, J lost 8 bases, and 11 bases stayed unmatched. CDR3 loop: CASSPASGGLEAFF. Here the CDR3 DNA reads TGTGCCAGCAGCCCCGCATCAGGGGGGTTGGAAGCTTTCTTT.

J is TRBJ2-1 and V is TRBV5-6, with TRBD2 identical over 12 bases. This CDR3 is built from 14 residues. Germline loops: CDR1 SGHDT, CDR2 YYEEEE. V gave up 4 bases and J gave up 5 bases; unmatched junction bases: 1. The DNA for the CDR3 is TGTGCCAGCAGCCGGACTAGCGGGAACAATGAGCAGTTCTTC. Translating it yields CASSRTSGNNEQFF.

This chain connects TRBV28 to TRBJ2-1, with 8 bases aligning to TRBD2. V lost 7 bases to trimming and J lost 8 bases; unmatched junction nucleotides: 10. The CDR3 totals 14 residues. CDR1 is MDHEN, CDR2 SYDVKM, per germline. DNA of the CDR3: TGTGCCAGCACGGCTAGCGGGTCTTTCGATGAGCAGTTCTTC. Amino acid sequence: CASTASGSFDEQFF. Together with reference TRBV28 and TRBJ2-1, the CDR3 gives the full variable domain: DVKVTQSSRYLVKRTGEKVFLECVQDMDHENMFWYRQDPGLGLRLIYFSYDVKMKEKGDIPEGYSVSREKKERFSLILESASTNQTSMYLCASTASGSFDEQFFGPGTRLTVL.

This chain uses TRBV5-6 with TRBJ1-5, with D possibly being TRBD1 (6 bases). This CDR3 has 15 amino acids. V shed 2 bases and J shed 3 bases, with 12 bases lying between them. Germline assignment: CDR1 SGHDT and CDR2 YYEEEE. Here the CDR3 reads CASSLQDSDNQPQHF. DNA for the CDR3: TGTGCCAGCAGCTTACAGGACAGCGACAATCAGCCCCAGCATTTT.

V is TRBV2 and J is TRBJ2-5, with 11 bases aligning to TRBD2. Unmatched junction bases numbered 6, after V lost 4 bases and J lost 2 bases. The CDR3 runs to 16 residues. CDR1 SNHLY and CDR2 FYNNEI come from the germline V gene. The CDR3 region is CASSVTSGSFQETQYF. The CDR3 DNA is TGTGCCAGCAGTGTCACTAGCGGGAGTTTTCAAGAGACCCAGTACTTC.

The rearrangement joins TRBV4-1 to TRBJ1-1; TRBD1 might be the D (5 bases). The germline V and J ends were trimmed by 2 bases and 5 bases, with 15 bases remaining between them. CDR3 length: 15 amino acids. The germline gives CDR1 MGHRA, CDR2 YSYEKL. CDR3 residues: CASSQPLRGKTEAFF. CDR3 in DNA: TGCGCCAGCAGCCAACCCCTGCGGGGGAAGACTGAAGCTTTCTTT.

The CDR3 coding sequence is TGCGCCAGCAGCCCGCAAAACGCACCCCTCCACTTT. This translates into CASSPQNAPLHF. The chain combines TRBV4-1 with TRBJ1-6; unclear D gene. CDR3 length: 12 amino acids. Germline assignment: CDR1 MGHRA and CDR2 YSYEKL. V was pared by 4 bases and J by 11 bases, with 9 bases between.

The chain is built from TRBV4-1 and TRBJ2-5; possibly TRBD1 or TRBD2 for D (5 bases each). The J call may be faulty, since TRBJ2-7 better matches the DNA end. CDR1 is MGHRA and CDR2 is YSYEKL in the germline V gene. The CDR3 has 15 residues. The DNA of the CDR3 is TGCGCCAGCAGCCAAGGGGACGGACGAGTCGGCGAGCAGTACTTC. Translating it yields CASSQGDGRVGEQYF.

The rearrangement links TRBV5-4 to TRBJ1-5; 9 bases map to TRBD1. With V trimmed by 4 bases and J by 0 bases, 2 bases remained unmatched. Germline V gene data show CDR1 as SGHNT and CDR2 as YYREEE (reference sequence). The CDR3 is 15 residues long. CDR3 residues: CASSLQGASNQPQHF. The CDR3, as DNA: TGTGCCAGCAGCCTACAGGGGGCTAGCAATCAGCCCCAGCATTTT.

This chain links TRBV28 with TRBJ2-5; 7 positions match TRBD1. Germline loops: CDR1 MDHEN, CDR2 SYDVKM. The CDR3 runs to 14 residues. The V segment lost 3 bases and the J segment 3 bases; nucleotides outside the gene matches: 4. CDR3 region: CASSFWTGEETQYF. The CDR3 nucleotides read TGTGCCAGCAGTTTTTGGACAGGTGAAGAGACCCAGTACTTC.

The gene calls are TRBV11-2 and TRBJ1-4; D not resolved. The CDR3 covers 16 residues. The germline V and J ends were trimmed by 3 bases and 8 bases, with 19 bases remaining between them. Germline V gene data show CDR1 as SGHAT and CDR2 as FQNNGV. The CDR3 sequence: CASSLRVGQVFEKLFF. CDR3 DNA: TGTGCCAGCAGCTTGAGGGTTGGGCAGGTCTTCGAAAAACTGTTTTTT.

This clone was recorded once. The chain combines TRBV7-8 with TRBJ2-1, with 9 bases fitting TRBD1. Germline V CDR1 and CDR2: SGHVS, FQNEAQ. CDR3 length equals 15 residues. With 4 bases clipped from V and 2 bases from J, the junction kept 3 bases outside the gene matches. CDR3 loop: CASSSRDRAYNEQFF. The CDR3 nucleotides are TGTGCCAGCAGCTCCCGGGACAGGGCCTACAATGAGCAGTTCTTC.

This clone was counted between two and nine times. The genes are TRBV27 and TRBJ2-5; 7 nucleotides match TRBD2. The CDR3 has 16 amino acids. Germline V CDR1 and CDR2: MNHEY, SMNVEV (reference sequence). Trimming took 2 bases from V and 0 from J; bases not matched to a gene: 6. The CDR3 here is CASSLMSRGYQETQYF. In DNA, the CDR3 is TGTGCCAGCAGTTTAATGTCGCGGGGGTACCAAGAGACCCAGTACTTC.

The chain combines TRBV5-1 with TRBJ1-5, with D hard to call. Germline V gives CDR1 SGHRS, CDR2 YFSETQ. The CDR3 length is 12 residues. V lost 0 bases and J 6 bases, leaving 4 bases between the germline ends. CDR3 coding DNA: TGCGCCAGCAGCTTGGATGGTCAGCCCCAGCATTTT. Amino acids: CASSLDGQPQHF.

The rearrangement uses TRBV11-2 and TRBJ2-3; D gene unclear. V dropped 2 bases and J dropped 2 bases, with 17 bases sitting between them. Germline values: CDR1 SGHAT, CDR2 FQNNGV. The CDR3 is 17 amino acids. The CDR3, as DNA: TGTGCCAGCAGCTTAATTCGAGGTCTCCCATACACAGATACGCAGTATTTT. Amino acid sequence: CASSLIRGLPYTDTQYF. Full variable domain (remainder filled in from reference TRBV11-2 and TRBJ2-3): EAGVAQSPRYKIIEKRQSVAFWCNPISGHATLYWYQQILGQGPKLLIQFQNNGVVDDSQLPKDRFSAERLKGVDSTLKIQPAKLEDSAVYLCASSLIRGLPYTDTQYFGPGTRLTVL.

The rearrangement links TRBV6-1 to TRBJ2-4, with 7 nucleotides matching TRBD1. J was trimmed by 16 bases and V by 4 bases; bases with no gene match: 10. Germline V gene sequence: CDR1 MNHNS, CDR2 SASEGT. CDR3 length: 12 residues. In nucleotides, the CDR3 is TGTGCCAGCAGTGTTTTGGAGGACAGGCTATACTTC. Its translation is CASSVLEDRLYF.

In this sample, this clone turned up once. V and J are TRBV28 and TRBJ2-7; 8 nucleotides align to TRBD1. This CDR3 region has 15 residues. The germline V gene encodes CDR1 MDHEN and CDR2 SYDVKM. Losses at the gene ends were 5 bases for V and 4 bases for J; bases not matched to a gene: 10. Here the CDR3 DNA reads TGTGCCAGCAGTCCCACCCCAGGGGGCAAGTACGAGCAGTACTTC. Residues: CASSPTPGGKYEQYF. Full variable domain (outside the CDR3, taken from reference TRBV28 and TRBJ2-7): DVKVTQSSRYLVKRTGEKVFLECVQDMDHENMFWYRQDPGLGLRLIYFSYDVKMKEKGDIPEGYSVSREKKERFSLILESASTNQTSMYLCASSPTPGGKYEQYFGPGTRLTVT.

V usage is TRBV19 and J usage is TRBJ2-5, with 7 bases matching TRBD1. Trimming at V came to 3 bases and at J to 4 bases, leaving 11 bases not matched to a gene. This CDR3 spans 16 amino acids. The germline V gene has CDR1 LNHDA and CDR2 SQIVND (reference sequence). The CDR3 DNA sequence: TGTGCCAGTAGTATTGGGGCCAACAGGGGTCGAGAGACCCAGTACTTC. Protein product: CASSIGANRGRETQYF.

The chain employs TRBV29-1 and TRBJ2-1; 10 bases map to TRBD2. J was trimmed by 4 bases and V by 8 bases; bases with no gene match: 8. Germline V gene lookup returns CDR1 SQVTM and CDR2 ANQGSEA. The CDR3 is 14 residues long. CDR3 loop: CSSRTSGVYNEQFF. For the CDR3, the DNA is TGCAGCTCTCGGACTAGCGGAGTTTACAATGAGCAGTTCTTC.

This chain joins TRBV6-6 and TRBJ2-2, with 11 positions matching TRBD1. This CDR3 comprises 15 residues. V shed 5 bases and J 5 bases; nucleotides not matched to a gene: 4. Germline assignment: CDR1 MNHNY and CDR2 SVGAGI (reference sequence). CDR3 protein: CASSKGQGETGELFF. CDR3 bases: TGTGCCAGCAGTAAGGGACAGGGGGAGACCGGGGAGCTGTTTTTT.